This T cell receptor beta chain was sequenced in a study of human T cells and chemical hapten exposure. Overall study findings and caveats: Compared with pre-sensitization or healthy control sets, expanded TCRs clustered more.

TCRdb redid the calling of the RACE reads with MiXCR, one entry per CDR3 protein. The sample holds about 350,000 distinct CDR3 sequences, around 6% seen once. Time point indicated: patch test 2, 6 weeks after DPC sensitization. Regarding treatment: therapeutic diphenylcyclopropenone sensitization with weekly scalp DPC. As for this clonotype: Its specificity is unknown.

The sequencing here drew on whole blood, taken in connection with sensitization to the hapten diphenylcyclopropenone (DPC). The receptor's source is a woman aged 18-29 years with alopecia areata. Some clones in this sample may be carry-over from other donors' samples.

Here the CDR3 reads CASSGQIYGYTF. The CDR3 DNA is TGTGCCAGTTCGGGACAGATCTATGGCTACACCTTC. This sequence joins TRBV6-2 or TRBV6-3 and TRBJ1-2; 7 bases align to TRBD1. CDR1 and CDR2 (germline): MNHEY, SVGEGT. Losses at the gene ends were 9 bases for V and 4 bases for J; bases not matched to a gene: 5. This CDR3 region has 12 residues.